Below, 8 T cell receptor beta chains from the same sample are listed, as sequenced in a study of CD8+CD57+ T cells in acquired aplastic anemia. Previously, flow cytometry had revealed CD8+CD57+ cell expansion in the patients chosen for sequencing. The study profiled TCR beta VDJ and CDR3 using genomic DNA as template. MiXCR was run by TCRdb on the reads, yielding one entry per CDR3 protein. The sample lists 100,000 to 150,000 distinct CDR3 sequences, 40% seen once, with approximately 2.6% in the top ten. The sample comprised sorted CD4+, CD8+, or CD8+CD57+ T cells (not recorded which) from PBMCs. The origin of the receptors is a human donor with aplastic anemia.

The rearrangement joins TRBV20-1 to TRBJ1-6; TRBD1 might be the D (6 bases). Germline-derived CDR1 and CDR2 are DFQATT and SNEGSKA (reference sequence). Trimming removed 1 base at V and 7 bases at J, with 11 bases between. The CDR3 is made up of 14 amino acids. The CDR3: CSARVAQGNSPLHF. The CDR3 coding sequence is TGCAGTGCTAGAGTAGCACAGGGAAATTCACCCCTCCACTTT.

This clonotype was seen repeatedly, ten times or more. The chain uses TRBV7-6 and TRBJ2-3; 13 bases line up with TRBD2. Trimming took 4 bases from V and 9 from J; bases not matched to a gene: 7. Germline CDR1 is SGHVS and CDR2 is FNYEAQ. The CDR3 length is 15 residues. In DNA form, the CDR3 reads TGTGCCAGCAGCTCCCAACTAGCGGGGGGGCGAACGCAGTATTTT. This codes for CASSSQLAGGRTQYF.

The chain employs TRBV9 and TRBJ2-5; 13 bases are shared with TRBD2. V gave up 4 bases and J gave up 7 bases; unmatched junction bases: 10. Germline V lookup: CDR1 SGDLS, CDR2 YYNGEE. The CDR3 length is 16 residues. The CDR3 loop reads CASSQEATSGGATQYF. In nucleotides, the CDR3 is TGTGCCAGCAGCCAGGAAGCCACTAGCGGGGGGGCGACCCAGTACTTC.

The chain couples TRBV7-8 to TRBJ1-6; the match to TRBD1 covers 9 bases. CDR1 is SGHVS and CDR2 is FQNEAQ in the germline V gene. Trimming cost V 4 bases and J 7 bases; bases outside gene matches: 8. The CDR3 covers 16 residues. The CDR3 reads CASSYRDRAVNSPLHF. The CDR3 nucleotides read TGTGCCAGCAGCTACCGGGACAGGGCTGTCAATTCACCCCTCCACTTT. Drawing the rest from reference TRBV7-8 and TRBJ1-6, the complete variable domain is GAGVSQSPRYKVAKRGQDVALRCDPISGHVSLFWYQQALGQGPEFLTYFQNEAQLDKSGLPSDRFFAERPEGSVSTLKIQRTQQEDSAVYLCASSYRDRAVNSPLHFGNGTRLTVT.

This clonotype was seen repeatedly, ten times or more. The chain has TRBV20-1 and TRBJ2-5; D is ambiguous. Deletions cut 4 bases from V and 1 base from J, with 7 bases between. This CDR3 has 12 residues. Germline assignment: CDR1 DFQATT and CDR2 SNEGSKA (reference sequence). The CDR3 reads CSAIGSQETQYF. In DNA form, the CDR3 reads TGCAGTGCTATTGGCTCCCAAGAGACCCAGTACTTC.

This clonotype was detected once. The chain has TRBV20-1 and TRBJ2-2; D tentatively fits TRBD1 or TRBD2 (5 bases each). Germline CDR1 and CDR2: DFQATT and SNEGSKA (reference sequence). The V end lost 2 bases, the J end lost 6 bases, and 13 bases lay between the germline ends. The CDR3 consists of 14 residues. As DNA, the CDR3 is TGCAGTGCTAGATTTAGCCAGGGAGCCGGGGAGCTGTTTTTT. This sequence encodes CSARFSQGAGELFF.

Regarding this clonotype: Just one base apart from a much larger clone, this may be a read error. The chain is built from TRBV19 and TRBJ1-4; 8 nucleotides agree with TRBD1. Germline V gives CDR1 LNHDA, CDR2 SQIVND (reference sequence). This CDR3 spans 16 amino acids. Trimming at V came to 7 bases and at J to 1 base, leaving 8 bases not matched to a gene. The CDR3 DNA sequence: TGTGCCAGTACTCAAAGGACAGGGCGAACTAATGAAAAACTGTTTTTT. This gives the protein CASTQRTGRTNEKLFF.

V usage is TRBV20-1 and J usage is TRBJ2-7, with D maybe TRBD2 (5 bases). The ends were cut back, 3 bases at V and 4 bases at J, with 10 bases in the middle. CDR1 DFQATT and CDR2 SNEGSKA come from the germline V gene (reference sequence). CDR3 size: 12 residues. CDR3 loop: CSASGLQYEQYF. The CDR3 nucleotides are TGCAGTGCTAGTGGACTTCAATACGAGCAGTACTTC.